Listed below are T cell receptor beta chains from one sample, sequenced in a study of CD8+CD57+ T cells in acquired aplastic anemia. TCRdb re-called the reads with MiXCR, one entry per CDR3 protein. The table has approximately 470,000 distinct CDR3 sequences, under 40% seen once. The material sequenced was sorted CD4+, CD8+, or CD8+CD57+ T cells (not recorded which) from PBMCs. These receptors all stem from a human donor with aplastic anemia. Each CDR3 is given with its conserved first and last residue. A D gene is named only where the DNA matches it firmly. Clone size is shown for a subset of rows, as once, few, many or a class of expanded clone.

size: many; V: TRBV7-9; D: .; J: TRBJ1-6; DNA: TGTGCCAGCAGCTTTCAGGGGTCGGGCTATAATTCACCCCTCCACTTT; CDR3: CASSFQGSGYNSPLHF
size: .; V: TRBV25-1; D: .; J: TRBJ1-1; DNA: TGTGCCAGCAGTCCCGAGTATATGGGCACTGAAGCTTTCTTT; CDR3: CASSPEYMGTEAFF
size: few; V: TRBV25-1; D: TRBD2; J: TRBJ2-1; DNA: TGTGCCAGCAGTGCTAGGCTAGCGGGTGGGGCGTACAATGAGCAGTTCTTC; CDR3: CASSARLAGGAYNEQFF
size: many; V: TRBV12-3/TRBV12-4; D: .; J: TRBJ1-5; DNA: TGTGCCAGCAGTTTTCCCCCCCGCCTCAATCAGCCCCAGCATTTT; CDR3: CASSFPPRLNQPQHF
size: .; V: TRBV19; D: .; J: TRBJ2-4; DNA: TGCGCCAGTAGAGAACTGGGCTCCGGAAACATTCAGTACTTC; CDR3: CASRELGSGNIQYF
size: .; V: TRBV7-8; D: TRBD2; J: TRBJ2-3; DNA: TGTGCCAGCAGCCCCGCTAGCGGGGGACTTGGCACAGATACGCAGTATTTT; CDR3: CASSPASGGLGTDTQYF
size: once; V: TRBV30; D: .; J: TRBJ1-3; DNA: TGTGCCTGGAGTGTAGGAGACAGTGTGTTTGGAAACACCATATATTTT; CDR3: CAWSVGDSVFGNTIYF
size: many; V: TRBV10-3; D: .; J: TRBJ1-1; DNA: TGTGCCATCAGTGGGGCGAGGGACACTGAAGCTTTCTTT; CDR3: CAISGARDTEAFF
size: few; V: TRBV15; D: .; J: TRBJ2-1; DNA: TGTGCCACCAGCCTGCGTACTACTGGCCTACAAAGTGAGCAGTTCTTC; CDR3: CATSLRTTGLQSEQFF
size: .; V: TRBV20-1; D: .; J: TRBJ2-2; DNA: TGCAGTGCTAGAGACCCGGGCACCGGGATGGCGAACACCGGGGAGCTGTTTTTT; CDR3: CSARDPGTGMANTGELFF
size: .; V: TRBV3-1; D: TRBD2; J: TRBJ2-1; DNA: TGTGCCAGCAGCCAACAACTAGCGGTCTCCTACAATGAGCAGTTCTTC; CDR3: CASSQQLAVSYNEQFF
size: .; V: TRBV20-1; D: .; J: TRBJ1-6; DNA: TGCAGTGCTAGGGTATCCGGGGGGGCTCGTAATTCACCCCTCCACTTT; CDR3: CSARVSGGARNSPLHF
size: many; V: TRBV4-2; D: .; J: TRBJ2-7; DNA: TGTGCCAGCAGCCAAGGGGGCGAGCCCTACGAGCAGTACTTC; CDR3: CASSQGGEPYEQYF
size: .; V: TRBV5-1; D: TRBD1; J: TRBJ1-1; DNA: TGCGCCAGCCAGTCGGACAGGATGAACACTGAAGCTTTCTTT; CDR3: CASQSDRMNTEAFF
size: many; V: TRBV7-9; D: .; J: TRBJ2-3; DNA: TGTGCCGGATGGGACAGCGGGACAGATACGCAGTATTTT; CDR3: CAGWDSGTDTQYF
size: .; V: TRBV25-1; D: .; J: TRBJ1-2; DNA: TGTGCCAGCAGTGAAGCGGGGGGGGGGAAAAACTATGGCTACACCTTC; CDR3: CASSEAGGGKNYGYTF
size: many; V: TRBV19; D: .; J: TRBJ1-1; DNA: TGTGCCAGTAGTTGGTCAGGGGTTGAAACTGAAGCTTTCTTT; CDR3: CASSWSGVETEAFF
size: few; V: TRBV12-3/TRBV12-4; D: .; J: TRBJ2-2; DNA: TGTGCCAGCAGCGGGGGAACTAGGGAGCTGTTTTTT; CDR3: CASSGGTRELFF
size: .; V: TRBV2; D: .; J: TRBJ1-1; DNA: TGTGCCAGCTTTGGGGGGGATCTAGTCACTGAAGCTTTCTTT; CDR3: CASFGGDLVTEAFF
size: once; V: TRBV7-9; D: TRBD1; J: TRBJ1-6; DNA: TGTGCCAGCAGCTCCTGGGACAGCTATAATTCACCCCTCCACTTT; CDR3: CASSSWDSYNSPLHF
size: many; V: TRBV7-3; D: .; J: TRBJ1-1; DNA: TGTGCCAGCAGCTTAACGGAGGACACTGAAGCTTTCTTT; CDR3: CASSLTEDTEAFF
size: many; V: TRBV24-1; D: .; J: TRBJ2-1; DNA: TGTGCCACCAGTGACCCCCTAGGAAAGGGACTCGATGAGCAGTTCTTC; CDR3: CATSDPLGKGLDEQFF
size: many; V: TRBV20-1; D: TRBD2; J: TRBJ2-3; DNA: TGCAGTGCTAGCGGGAGGGAAGGCACAGATACGCAGTATTTT; CDR3: CSASGREGTDTQYF
size: many; V: TRBV15; D: .; J: TRBJ1-5; DNA: TGTGCCACCAGCTCCCGTCCGGTAGGCAATCAGCCCCAACATTTT; CDR3: CATSSRPVGNQPQHF
size: .; V: TRBV19; D: TRBD1; J: TRBJ1-2; DNA: TGTGCCAGTAGTATATCTGGGACAGGGACGGGTGGCTACACCTTC; CDR3: CASSISGTGTGGYTF
size: many; V: TRBV19; D: TRBD1; J: TRBJ1-1; DNA: TGTGCCAGTAGGCAGAGACAGGGGCAGTTAGAAGCTTTCTTT; CDR3: CASRQRQGQLEAFF
size: few; V: TRBV9; D: .; J: TRBJ1-2; DNA: TGTGCTAGCAGCGTAGGTCACGAGGCAGCTAATAACTGTGGCTACACCTTC; CDR3: CASSVGHEAANNCGYTF
size: many; V: TRBV29-1; D: .; J: TRBJ1-2; DNA: TGCAGCGTTGAAGTGGCCGGGGACGGCTACACCTTC; CDR3: CSVEVAGDGYTF
size: .; V: TRBV12-5; D: .; J: TRBJ1-2; DNA: TGTGCTAGTGCCTTGGGGGGAGGACGAGGCTACACCTTC; CDR3: CASALGGGRGYTF
size: .; V: TRBV6-5; D: .; J: TRBJ1-1; DNA: TGTGCCAGCAGTTACGCACAGAAGAACACTGAAGCTTTCTTT; CDR3: CASSYAQKNTEAFF
size: .; V: TRBV19; D: TRBD1; J: TRBJ1-5; DNA: TGTGCCAGCCCCGGTGGGACAGGCAGGCAGCCCCAGCATTTT; CDR3: CASPGGTGRQPQHF
size: few; V: TRBV2; D: .; J: TRBJ1-4; DNA: TGTGCCAGCAGTTTATCTTCAGGGTTTGGCGAAAAACTGTTTTTT; CDR3: CASSLSSGFGEKLFF
size: .; V: TRBV9; D: .; J: TRBJ2-7; DNA: TGTGCCAGCTGCGCGGACGGCGGCTCCTCCTACGAGCAGTACTTC; CDR3: CASCADGGSSYEQYF
size: many; V: TRBV10-3; D: .; J: TRBJ2-6; DNA: TGTGCCATCAGCGAAAGTTCTGGGGCCAACGTCCTGACTTTC; CDR3: CAISESSGANVLTF
size: .; V: TRBV28; D: .; J: TRBJ2-7; DNA: TGTGCCAGCAGCTTAGTGCAGGGACACTCTTCCTACGAGCAGTACTTC; CDR3: CASSLVQGHSSYEQYF
size: .; V: TRBV11-1; D: .; J: TRBJ2-7; DNA: TGTGCCAGCAGCTACTCCCCCTGGTGGGAGGACTCCTACGAGCAGTACTTC; CDR3: CASSYSPWWEDSYEQYF
size: few; V: TRBV6-2/TRBV6-3; D: TRBD1; J: TRBJ1-5; DNA: TGTGCCAGCTGGGAGAATGACAGGGGCAATCAGCCCCAGCATTTT; CDR3: CASWENDRGNQPQHF
size: .; V: TRBV29-1; D: .; J: TRBJ2-3; DNA: TGCAGCGTTGACCCAGACAAAGGCACAGATACGCAGTATTTT; CDR3: CSVDPDKGTDTQYF
size: few; V: TRBV19; D: TRBD1; J: TRBJ1-5; DNA: TGTGCCAGTAGCCTATGGTCTGGGCAGGGGGGGAATCAGCCCCAGCATTTT; CDR3: CASSLWSGQGGNQPQHF
size: many; V: TRBV20-1; D: .; J: TRBJ1-3; DNA: TGCAGTGCCAAACCGACAGACGGAAACACCATATATTTT; CDR3: CSAKPTDGNTIYF
size: many; V: TRBV2; D: TRBD2; J: TRBJ2-7; DNA: TGTGCCAGCAGCGCCCCTACTAGCGGGAGATCCGACGAGCAGTACTTC; CDR3: CASSAPTSGRSDEQYF
size: .; V: TRBV2; D: TRBD2; J: TRBJ2-2; DNA: TGTGCCAGCAGTGGCCAACTAGCGGGAAACACCGGGGAGCTGTTTTTT; CDR3: CASSGQLAGNTGELFF
size: .; V: TRBV10-3; D: TRBD1; J: TRBJ2-7; DNA: TGTGCCATCAGAGGACAGGGTTACGAGCAGTACTTC; CDR3: CAIRGQGYEQYF
size: many; V: TRBV2; D: TRBD1; J: TRBJ2-3; DNA: TGTGCCAGCAGGGAAGACAGGGCAGATCCCACAGATACGCAGTATTTT; CDR3: CASREDRADPTDTQYF
size: few; V: TRBV5-5; D: .; J: TRBJ2-5; DNA: TGTGCCAGCAGCTTGGGGACACTTGTCCAGGAGACCCAGTACTTC; CDR3: CASSLGTLVQETQYF
size: .; V: TRBV29-1; D: TRBD1; J: TRBJ1-2; DNA: TGCAGCGTTGAAGATAGGAAGGACAGGTATGGCTACACCTTC; CDR3: CSVEDRKDRYGYTF
size: few; V: TRBV11-2; D: TRBD1; J: TRBJ1-2; DNA: TGTGCCAGCAGCTTAGATCGGACAGGCCCTACCTATGGCTACACCTTC; CDR3: CASSLDRTGPTYGYTF